The following is a TCR beta chain sequence with its context. Its antigen remains unidentified. Germline V gene data show CDR1 as LGHNT and CDR2 as FRNRAP. The CDR3 extends over 16 amino acids. Trimming removed 2 bases from V and 3 bases from J; junction bases left unmatched: 7. This sample was taken from a study of cytomegalovirus exposure and HLA in healthy donors. General study points: It was confirmed in vitro that a few of the CMV-associated chains were specific for CMV antigens. Later analysis revealed greater clonal expansion in HLA-associated TCR beta chains than in equally common others.

PCR involved 60 Vbeta and 13 Jbeta primers. Method: immunoSEQ multiplex PCR; TCRdb's copy keeps in-frame clones and lacks some. The data show 100,000 to 120,000 clones, with 70% to 85% seen just once and 5% to 7.5% held by the top ten. The chain uses TRBV12-5 and TRBJ2-7, with TRBD1 matching 10 bases. The sequence was obtained from a young man in good health and CMV-seropositive. Sequencing was performed on PBMCs. The CDR3: CASGLWGDRGNYEQYF. DNA for the CDR3: TGTGCTAGTGGTTTGTGGGGGGACAGGGGAAACTACGAGCAGTACTTC.